These 13 T cell receptor beta chains came from one sample sequenced in a study of blood T cell repertoires in COVID-19 (dated by TCRdb to 2020 to 2021). The library was obtained by the immunoSEQ multiplex PCR assay. This immuneACCESS table, as held by TCRdb, lists in-frame sequences with V and J called but not all clones. Of the missing ones, under half trace to an unresolved V gene in checked studies; the others have no known cause. This sample holds approximately 300,000 clones; 85% to 90% were observed only once. 6.3% of the sample is in the top ten clones. Material: peripheral blood. These TCRs come from a woman aged 45-59 years with COVID-19, enrolled during active disease.

J is TRBJ2-1 and V is TRBV6-2 or TRBV6-3; 8 bases align to TRBD2. Losses at the gene ends were 2 bases for V and 9 bases for J; bases not matched to a gene: 3. The germline V gene has CDR1 MNHEY and CDR2 SVGEGT. The CDR3 runs to 13 residues. CDR3 in amino acids: CASSYVAGGEQFF. The CDR3 coding sequence is TGTGCCAGCAGTTACGTTGCGGGGGGTGAGCAGTTCTTC.

The chain links TRBV6-5 to TRBJ1-4; no clear D. The CDR3 has 14 residues. Per germline, CDR1 MNHEY and CDR2 SVGAGI. The V end lost 4 bases, the J end lost 5 bases, and 11 bases lay between the germline ends. The CDR3 nucleotides read TGTGCCAGCAGTTCAGACGCACAGAATGAAAAACTGTTTTTT. Translated, it gives CASSSDAQNEKLFF.

The chain carries TRBV9 and TRBJ1-3; D is unresolved. The CDR3 spans 17 residues. Germline V gene sequence: CDR1 SGDLS, CDR2 YYNGEE. Trimming took off 5 bases at V and 0 bases at J, with 18 bases between the two ends. The CDR3 sequence: CASSFGPSSPSGNTIYF. The CDR3 DNA reads as TGTGCCAGCAGTTTTGGGCCTTCTTCCCCCTCTGGAAACACCATATATTTT.

The chain employs TRBV10-3 and TRBJ1-2; D is undetermined. The CDR3 has 14 residues. The V gene lost 3 bases and the J gene lost 8 bases, with 16 bases spanning the gap. Germline V gene lookup returns CDR1 ENHRY and CDR2 SYGVKD. DNA of the CDR3: TGTGCCATCAGTGAAACCGGGAGCCGAGAGGGCTACACCTTC. It codes for CAISETGSREGYTF.

The genes are TRBV30 and TRBJ2-1; 10 bases agree with TRBD2. Germline CDR1 is GTSNPN and CDR2 is SVGIG (reference sequence). Trimming at V came to 1 base and at J to 0 bases, leaving 12 bases not matched to a gene. This CDR3 has 19 amino acids. DNA of the CDR3: TGTGCCTGGAGTGGCTTAAGTAGCGGGAGGCCCTCCTCCTACAATGAGCAGTTCTTC. It translates to CAWSGLSSGRPSSYNEQFF.

The V gene is TRBV4-2, the J gene TRBJ1-6; D is perhaps TRBD1 (5 bases). Trimming left V 4 bases short and J 9 bases short, with 19 bases between. In germline, CDR1 is LGHNA, CDR2 YNFKEQ. The CDR3 runs to 16 residues. In DNA form, the CDR3 reads TGTGCCAGCAGCCCCCCCTGGGGGGGGTTTAGTTCACCCCTCCACTTT. It codes for CASSPPWGGFSSPLHF.

The V gene is TRBV5-1, the J gene TRBJ2-7; possibly TRBD2 for D (7 bases). The germline V gene encodes CDR1 SGHRS and CDR2 YFSETQ. The CDR3 length is 18 residues. V was trimmed by 4 bases and J by 3 bases, leaving 26 bases between them. CDR3 DNA: TGCGCCAGCAGCCTGCAGTTCGTGCGGTGGGGGGGCAGCTACGAGCAGTACTTC. Amino acid sequence: CASSLQFVRWGGSYEQYF.

This chain joins TRBV7-2 and TRBJ2-7, with TRBD2 matching over 12 bases. The CDR3 has 18 amino acids. Germline values: CDR1 SGHTA, CDR2 FQGNSA. With 6 bases clipped from V and 0 bases from J, the junction kept 12 bases outside the gene matches. CDR3: CASRFSGLAGSSSYEQYF. The CDR3 DNA sequence: TGTGCCAGCAGATTCTCGGGACTAGCGGGCTCCAGCTCCTACGAGCAGTACTTC.

The CDR3 nucleotides read TGCGCCAGTTATTCCGGGACAGGGTATGGCGAGCAGTACTTC. This translates into CASYSGTGYGEQYF. This rearrangement joins TRBV23-1 to TRBJ2-7, with 9 bases lining up with TRBD1. TRBV23-1 is filed as an ORF, its function uncertain. The CDR3 is made up of 14 amino acids. With V trimmed by 9 bases and J by 6 bases, 12 bases remained unmatched.

The chain uses TRBV27 and TRBJ2-2; D may be TRBD1 (6 bases). Between the trimmed V and J ends, which lost 8 bases and 1 base, there was a span of 14 bases. This CDR3 is built from 15 residues. Germline assignment: CDR1 MNHEY and CDR2 SMNVEV (reference sequence). CDR3 in amino acids: CASATSQGNTGELFF. CDR3 DNA: TGTGCCAGCGCCACGTCACAGGGGAACACCGGGGAGCTGTTTTTT.

This chain links TRBV2 with TRBJ2-6; possible D gene TRBD1, 6 bases. V lost 6 bases, J lost 0 bases, and 15 bases lay in between. The CDR3 sequence is 17 residues long. The germline CDR1 and CDR2 sequences are SNHLY and FYNNEI. The CDR3 coding sequence is TGTGCCAGCAGCGTGTCATTAGGGGGCTCTGGGGCCAACGTCCTGACTTTC. This codes for CASSVSLGGSGANVLTF.

This chain connects TRBV6-2 or TRBV6-3 to TRBJ2-7; tentatively, D is TRBD2 (5 bases). The CDR3 is made up of 15 amino acids. The V end was cut by 5 bases, the J end by 2 bases, with 16 bases between. Germline lookup yields CDR1 MNHEY and CDR2 SVGEGT. The CDR3 DNA reads as TGTGCCAGCAGTCCCGGACTCCGTGATCCCTACGAGCAGTACTTC. Its protein product is CASSPGLRDPYEQYF.

The chain couples TRBV5-5 to TRBJ2-5, with 11 positions matching TRBD1. Unmatched junction bases numbered 3, after V lost 3 bases and J lost 2 bases. Germline values: CDR1 SGHKS, CDR2 YYEKEE (reference sequence). The CDR3 consists of 15 residues. This CDR3 is CASSWGDRGQETQYF. The DNA of the CDR3 is TGTGCCAGCAGCTGGGGGGACAGGGGGCAAGAGACCCAGTACTTC.